A single sample gave rise to the 28 T cell receptor beta chains below, sequenced in a study of blood T cell repertoires in COVID-19. Generated by immunoSEQ multiplex PCR, the TCRdb table keeps only in-frame clones and is missing some. The table lists tens of thousands of clones, around 86% of them singletons. Sequencing was performed on peripheral blood. These receptors came from a woman of 80 years or more with active or convalescent COVID-19.

The chain is built from TRBV21-1 and TRBJ1-4; the D call in the table, TRBD1, was not verified against the DNA. TRBV21-1 is a recognized pseudogene. This CDR3 is 16 amino acids long. CDR3 sequence: CASSKISILPRGKLFF. In nucleotides, the CDR3 is TGTGCCAGCAGCAAAATATCGATTCTCCCCAGGGGAAAACTGTTTTTT.

The V and J genes are TRBV18 and TRBJ1-2; 10 nucleotides agree with TRBD1. The V gene's germline CDR1 is KGHSH and CDR2 LQKENI. The CDR3 totals 15 residues. The V segment lost 1 base and the J segment 8 bases; nucleotides outside the gene matches: 7. The CDR3 region is CASSPRDRGQSGYTF. The CDR3, as DNA: TGTGCCAGCTCACCACGGGACAGGGGTCAGTCGGGCTACACCTTC.

The rearrangement joins TRBV10-3 to TRBJ1-5; TRBD1 aligns across 7 bases. The CDR3 runs to 13 residues. CDR1 and CDR2 from the germline V gene are ENHRY and SYGVKD. Germline trimming cut 4 bases from V and 4 bases from J; bases unmatched to any gene: 1. CDR3 in DNA: TGTGCCATCAGTGGGACAGGAAATCAGCCCCAGCATTTT. Its translation: CAISGTGNQPQHF.

The chain recombines TRBV12-5 with TRBJ1-2; 7 positions agree with TRBD1. Trimming took 2 bases from V and 5 from J; bases not matched to a gene: 11. This CDR3 contains 16 residues. Germline V gene sequence: CDR1 LGHNT, CDR2 FRNRAP. CDR3 sequence reads: CASGLIRDRKIYGYTF. The CDR3 nucleotides read TGTGCTAGTGGTTTGATCCGGGACAGAAAAATTTATGGCTACACCTTC.

This clone was found once. This sequence joins TRBV6-4 and TRBJ2-1; D might be TRBD2 (6 bases). The CDR3 has 15 residues. Germline V gene data show CDR1 as MRHNA and CDR2 as SNTAGT. Trimming stripped 5 bases from V and 0 bases from J, with 11 bases between. The DNA for the CDR3 is TGTGCCAGCAGTTTTGACGGGAGCTCCTACAATGAGCAGTTCTTC. The encoded protein is CASSFDGSSYNEQFF.

The rearrangement links TRBV3-1 (or the pseudogene TRBV3-2) to TRBJ1-4, with a tentative D call TRBD1 (5 bases). V lost 4 bases and J lost 4, with 13 bases in between. This CDR3 spans 15 amino acids. Germline CDR1 is LGHDT and CDR2 is YNNKEL (reference sequence). The CDR3 DNA reads as TGTGCCAGCAGCCGAAGACAGCGGGGTAATGAAAAACTGTTTTTT. Translation gives CASSRRQRGNEKLFF.

The rearrangement links TRBV6-2 or TRBV6-3 to TRBJ1-4, with D perhaps TRBD1 (5 bases). There are 14 residues in the CDR3. Per the germline V gene, CDR1 is MNHEY and CDR2 is SVGEGT. V dropped 0 bases and J dropped 16 bases, with 18 bases sitting between them. The CDR3 sequence: CASSYSMRGDSSFF. In DNA, the CDR3 is TGTGCCAGCAGTTACTCGATGCGGGGGGATTCTTCGTTTTTT.

The gene calls are TRBV28 and TRBJ2-3, with a weak D call TRBD1 (7 bases). V dropped 2 bases and J dropped 2 bases, with 14 bases sitting between them. This CDR3 has 16 amino acids. CDR1 is MDHEN and CDR2 is SYDVKM in the germline V gene. This CDR3 reads CASSLGQGGATDTQYF. The CDR3 region has the DNA TGTGCCAGCAGTTTAGGGCAGGGGGGTGCCACAGATACGCAGTATTTT.

The CDR3 spells CASSTGQGNTEAFF. The CDR3 DNA reads as TGTGCCAGCAGCACGGGACAGGGGAACACTGAAGCTTTCTTT. The chain couples TRBV28 to TRBJ1-1, with TRBD1 matching over 9 bases. Unmatched junction bases numbered 3, after V lost 6 bases and J lost 1 base. From germline, CDR1 is MDHEN and CDR2 SYDVKM. This CDR3 spans 14 amino acids.

This clone has just a few counts. The CDR3 DNA follows: TGTGCCAGTAGTGTCGGGACAAGGAATTCTGGCTACACCTTC. This gives the protein CASSVGTRNSGYTF. The chain is built from TRBV19 and TRBJ1-2, with a tentative D call TRBD1 (6 bases). V lost 5 bases, J lost 7 bases, and 17 bases lay in between. The CDR3 runs 14 residues. Germline CDR1 and CDR2: LNHDA and SQIVND (reference sequence).

This clone is a singleton in its sample. V and J are TRBV21-1 and TRBJ1-3; whether TRBD1, the table's D call, matches the DNA was not checked. TRBV21-1 has pseudogene status. This CDR3 comprises 13 residues. CDR3 in amino acids: CARWGTGRNTIYF. The CDR3 DNA sequence: TGTGCCAGATGGGGGACAGGGAGAAACACCATATATTTT.

The V and J genes are TRBV9 and TRBJ2-3; 11 bases line up with TRBD2. J gave up 4 bases and V 2 bases, and 3 bases lay outside the gene matches. CDR1 and CDR2 from the germline V gene are SGDLS and YYNGEE. This CDR3 has 15 amino acids. The CDR3 loop is CASSVSGGDADTQYF. The DNA for the CDR3 is TGTGCCAGCAGCGTTAGCGGGGGGGACGCAGATACGCAGTATTTT.

This chain links TRBV30 with TRBJ2-2; 8 nucleotides agree with TRBD2. The trim removed 5 bases at V and 7 bases at J, leaving 12 bases unmatched. Germline lookup yields CDR1 GTSNPN and CDR2 SVGIG (reference sequence). The CDR3 length is 15 residues. The CDR3 reads CAWVGGAGVGGELFF. CDR3 bases: TGTGCCTGGGTCGGAGGAGCGGGAGTGGGCGGGGAGCTGTTTTTT. Drawing the rest from reference TRBV30 and TRBJ2-2, the complete variable domain is SQTIHQWPATLVQPVGSPLSLECTVEGTSNPNLYWYRQAAGRGLQLLFYSVGIGQISSEVPQNLSASRPQDRQFILSSKKLLLSDSGFYLCAWVGGAGVGGELFFGEGSRLTVL.

V is TRBV6-2 or TRBV6-3 and J is TRBJ1-1; possibly TRBD1 for D (5 bases). The V end lost 5 bases, the J end lost 1 base, and 14 bases lay between the germline ends. Per the germline V gene, CDR1 is MNHEY and CDR2 is SVGEGT. The CDR3 consists of 15 residues. The DNA of the CDR3 is TGTGCCAGCAGTCCCGGGGGGATAGGGAACACTGAAGCTTTCTTT. Amino acids: CASSPGGIGNTEAFF.

V gene TRBV10-3 combines with J gene TRBJ1-1, with no clear D. The germline V and J ends were trimmed by 6 bases and 3 bases, with 8 bases remaining between them. Germline CDR1 ENHRY, CDR2 SYGVKD. CDR3 size: 12 residues. CDR3 in DNA: TGTGCCATCAGCCACTCCGACACTGAAGCTTTCTTT. Translating it yields CAISHSDTEAFF.

The chain recombines TRBV12-5 with TRBJ2-7; 7 bases agree with TRBD1. V gave up 1 base and J gave up 4 bases; unmatched junction bases: 1. The CDR3 is made up of 13 amino acids. Germline lookup yields CDR1 LGHNT and CDR2 FRNRAP. The CDR3 DNA is TGTGCTAGTGGTTTGGGGACAGGTTACGAGCAGTACTTC. Translation: CASGLGTGYEQYF.

V and J are TRBV3-1 (or the pseudogene TRBV3-2) and TRBJ2-5; D gene ambiguous. V shed 3 bases and J shed 5 bases, with 16 bases lying between them. Germline loops: CDR1 LGHDT, CDR2 YNNKEL (reference sequence). This CDR3 has 15 residues. CDR3: CASSHRGVSGETQYF. CDR3 in DNA: TGTGCCAGCAGCCATAGAGGTGTAAGTGGCGAGACCCAGTACTTC.

The J gene is TRBJ2-1, the V gene TRBV7-2; D gene ambiguous. Trimming removed 5 bases at V and 5 bases at J, with 4 bases between. Germline CDR1 and CDR2: SGHTA and FQGNSA. The CDR3 covers 11 residues. The CDR3 loop is CASSPHNEQFF. The CDR3 DNA reads TGTGCCAGCAGCCCTCACAATGAGCAGTTCTTC.

The J gene is TRBJ1-3, the V gene TRBV28; no firm D call. The CDR3 is 15 residues long. CDR1 and CDR2 from the germline V gene are MDHEN and SYDVKM. V shed 3 bases and J shed 0 bases, with 9 bases lying between them. The CDR3 sequence is CASSLYSRSGNTIYF. The CDR3 DNA sequence: TGTGCCAGCAGTTTGTACAGCCGCTCTGGAAACACCATATATTTT.

CDR3 protein: CASSQDWGSSYNSPLHF. CDR3 DNA sequence: TGTGCCAGCAGCCAAGACTGGGGCAGCTCCTATAATTCACCCCTCCACTTT. The chain combines TRBV14 with TRBJ1-6; perhaps TRBD1 as D (5 bases). The germline V gene has CDR1 SGHDN and CDR2 FVKESK. The V gene lost 0 bases and the J gene lost 0 bases, with 9 bases spanning the gap. The CDR3 is made up of 17 amino acids.

The chain is built from TRBV4-2 and TRBJ2-6; 11 bases match TRBD2. Trimming removed 1 base from V and 4 bases from J; junction bases left unmatched: 12. The CDR3 consists of 20 residues. Germline V CDR1 and CDR2: LGHNA, YNFKEQ. CDR3 DNA: TGTGCCAGCAGCCAAGTTGCTAGCTCTAGCGGGGGGTCCGGGGCCAACGTCCTGACTTTC. Protein sequence: CASSQVASSSGGSGANVLTF.

This rearrangement joins TRBV12-3 or TRBV12-4 to TRBJ2-7, with D hard to call. The CDR3 loop spans 12 amino acids. V was cut by 3 bases and J by 6 bases, with 9 bases left in between. CDR3 sequence (DNA): TGTGCCAGCAGTTTGACGGCGGCCGAGCAGTACTTC. Translating gives CASSLTAAEQYF.

This clone appeared once. The rearrangement links TRBV5-1 to TRBJ1-4; 7 bases fit TRBD1. The germline gives CDR1 SGHRS, CDR2 YFSETQ. The CDR3 spans 15 residues. The V segment lost 4 bases and the J segment 4 bases; nucleotides outside the gene matches: 7. The CDR3 DNA follows: TGCGCCAGCAGCCCTGGGGGACAGCTTAATGAAAAACTGTTTTTT. Translation gives CASSPGGQLNEKLFF.

This chain uses TRBV4-1 with TRBJ2-1; 10 bases are shared with TRBD2. V lost 4 bases and J lost 5; bases outside the gene matches: 8. The CDR3 spans 16 residues. Germline V CDR1 and CDR2: MGHRA, YSYEKL. The CDR3 sequence is CASSRKSGGADNEQFF. In DNA form, the CDR3 reads TGCGCCAGCAGCCGGAAAAGCGGGGGGGCCGACAATGAGCAGTTCTTC.

The rearrangement joins TRBV19 to TRBJ2-7; 8 nucleotides line up with TRBD2. Germline V gives CDR1 LNHDA, CDR2 SQIVND (reference sequence). After removal of 5 bases from V and 7 bases from J, the junction contained 22 bases not matched to a gene. The CDR3 is made up of 18 amino acids. The chain's CDR3 is CASSGTSGGTPRSEEQYF. CDR3 nucleotide sequence: TGTGCCAGTAGTGGCACGAGCGGGGGAACCCCCAGGTCGGAGGAGCAGTACTTC. Supplemented by reference TRBV19 and TRBJ2-7, the full variable domain reads DGGITQSPKYLFRKEGQNVTLSCEQNLNHDAMYWYRQDPGQGLRLIYYSQIVNDFQKGDIAEGYSVSREKKESFPLTVTSAQKNPTAFYLCASSGTSGGTPRSEEQYFGPGTRLTVT.

This clone was detected only once. The V gene is TRBV6-5, the J gene TRBJ1-5; D is possibly TRBD1 (6 bases). Looked up from germline, CDR1 is MNHEY and CDR2 is SVGAGI. V lost 10 bases and J lost 3, with 19 bases in between. This CDR3 is 15 amino acids long. Here the CDR3 DNA reads TGTGCCACCACAGAAGGGGGACCTACCAATCAGCCCCAGCATTTT. Translating gives CATTEGGPTNQPQHF.

This clone was recorded only once. The chain uses TRBV20-1 and TRBJ2-3, with D tentatively TRBD1 (5 bases). With 3 bases removed from V and 1 base from J, the gap between germline ends came to 8 bases. The CDR3 runs to 13 residues. Germline CDR1 DFQATT, CDR2 SNEGSKA (reference sequence). The CDR3 spells CSASVTGTDTQYF. CDR3 DNA: TGCAGTGCTAGTGTGACAGGCACAGATACGCAGTATTTT.

The rearrangement uses TRBV25-1 and TRBJ1-4, with 8 bases that match TRBD1. V was pared by 6 bases and J by 4 bases, with 4 bases of the junction left unmatched. The CDR3 has 14 residues. The germline V gene has CDR1 MGHDK and CDR2 SYGVNS. This CDR3 is CASSEDRGNEKLFF. The CDR3 DNA reads TGTGCCAGCAGCGAAGACAGGGGTAATGAAAAACTGTTTTTT.